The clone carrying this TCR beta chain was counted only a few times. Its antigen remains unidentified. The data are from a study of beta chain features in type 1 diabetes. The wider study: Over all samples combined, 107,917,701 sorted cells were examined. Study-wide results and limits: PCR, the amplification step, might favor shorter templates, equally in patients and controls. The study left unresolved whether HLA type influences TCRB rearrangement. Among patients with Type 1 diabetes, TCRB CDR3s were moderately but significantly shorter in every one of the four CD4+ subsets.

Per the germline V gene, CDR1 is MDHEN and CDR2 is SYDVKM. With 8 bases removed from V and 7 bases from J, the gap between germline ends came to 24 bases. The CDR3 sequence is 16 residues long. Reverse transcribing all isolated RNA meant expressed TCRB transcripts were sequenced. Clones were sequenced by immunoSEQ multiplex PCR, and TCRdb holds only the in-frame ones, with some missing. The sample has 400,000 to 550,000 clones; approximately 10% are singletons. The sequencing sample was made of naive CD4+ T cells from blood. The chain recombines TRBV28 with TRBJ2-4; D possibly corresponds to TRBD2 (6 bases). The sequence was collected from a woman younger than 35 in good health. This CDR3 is CASGDLGGSFRNIQYF. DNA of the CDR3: TGTGCCAGCGGAGACTTGGGGGGAAGTTTTAGGAACATTCAGTACTTC.